This T cell receptor (beta chain) was sequenced in a study of CD8+ T cells in alopecia areata. In the study overall: Patients in the treated group were given tofacitinib by mouth, 5 to 10 mg twice a day. It was 6 to 18 months of tofacitinib, and then there were 6 months off drug.

Extraction of RNA preceded its reverse transcription into cDNA, which served as the sequencing template. Clones were sequenced by immunoSEQ multiplex PCR, and TCRdb holds only the in-frame ones, with some missing. The table has 79,000 or so clones, around 60% seen once. Of note for this clone: Antigen unknown.

Findings of the study overall: Tofacitinib significantly lowered scalp clonality and expanded CD8+ clones among the top 100.

Treatment denoted: oral pan-JAK inhibitor, 5-10 mg twice daily. CDR3 length equals 16 residues. The V gene's germline CDR1 is LGHNA and CDR2 YSLEER. V shed 1 base and J shed 0 bases, with 11 bases lying between them. Sequencing was performed on CD8+ T cells sorted from blood, taken at week 24, from a patient treated with tofacitinib. This TCR came from a human donor with alopecia areata. The V gene is TRBV4-3, the J gene TRBJ2-3; D is possibly TRBD1 (6 bases). The CDR3 sequence: CASSQARTDSTDTQYF. For the CDR3, the DNA is TGCGCCAGCAGCCAAGCCCGGACAGATAGCACAGATACGCAGTATTTT.